One sample yielded the 2 T cell receptor beta chains listed below, sequenced in a study of blood T cell repertoires in COVID-19 (TCRdb year 2020). The library was prepared using the immunoSEQ multiplex PCR assay. TCRdb obtained this table from immuneACCESS and retained in-frame rearrangements with V and J assigned. These tables miss some clones; where compared with another copy, unresolved V genes account for less than half of the shortfall, and the remainder is unexplained. For this sample the table gives over 60,000 clones, of which 80% were detected only once. The ten top clones hold over 7.5% of the sample. Input material: peripheral blood. The receptor set was obtained from a human donor in a cohort sampled during active COVID-19.

The V and J genes are TRBV14 and TRBJ2-1; possibly TRBD2 for D (5 bases). V was shortened by 5 bases and J by 9 bases, with 8 bases between the two germline ends. CDR3 length: 11 residues. From germline, CDR1 is SGHDN and CDR2 FVKESK. CDR3 residues: CASSFAGEQFF. The CDR3 DNA sequence: TGTGCCAGCAGCTTCGCGGGTGAGCAGTTCTTC.

This clone was found once. The rearrangement joins TRBV30 to TRBJ2-7; 11 positions agree with TRBD2. The V gene end was trimmed by 0 bases and the J gene end by 3 bases; junction bases not matched to a gene: 7. This CDR3 comprises 16 residues. Germline V lookup: CDR1 GTSNPN, CDR2 SVGIG (reference sequence). CDR3 nucleotides: TGTGCCTGGAGTGTACGAGGGACTAGCGGAAACTACGAGCAGTACTTC. Its translation: CAWSVRGTSGNYEQYF.